This T cell receptor beta chain was sequenced during a study of blood T cells in healthy people across ages (dated by TCRdb to the mid-2010s). The study in broad terms: In model experiments, template switching captured about one uniquely barcoded TCR beta cDNA molecule for every two T cells. The donors were divided into four age groups: young (average roughly 17 years), middle-aged (roughly 42), aged (approximately 62) and long-lived (nearly 85). The study measured age-related changes in TCR beta repertoire diversity using deep sequencing normalized with unique cDNA molecular identifiers. To avoid experimental bias, donors of different ages were spread randomly across the sequencing lanes. Two additional independent replicas of 1 million unique cDNA reads from the same blood draw were analyzed for two donors (one aged 18 to 30 and one aged 80 or older). Overall study outcomes, separate from this receptor: Compared with the aged group, more naive CD4+ T cells, fewer expanded clones and increased TCR diversity were shown by the long-lived group, suggesting age selection. Estimates of total diversity from one million sequenced T cells were regarded as lower bounds and underestimates. Donor CMV infection status was unknown, potentially confounding age-related changes in expanded clonotypes. Observed TCR beta diversity correlated strongly with the percentage of naive T cells measured by flow cytometry. Observed TCR beta diversity per million T cells fell roughly linearly with age, and a significant reduction was already apparent by age roughly 40. Since profiling was done on bulk unsorted PBMCs, naive and antigen-experienced compartments could not be conclusively compared.

The roughly 39 donors, aged about 6 to 100 years, were systemically healthy Caucasian individuals from Russia. Each donor gave ten milliliters of peripheral blood, collected into EDTA-treated Vacutainer tubes. Ficoll-Paque density-gradient centrifugation was used to isolate PBMCs, with at least 7 million obtained per sample. Total RNA, at least 5 micrograms per sample, was extracted from PBMCs with Trizol reagent. For every donor, flow cytometry on a PBMC aliquot measured the percentage of naive CD45RAhigh/CD27high T cells. At the junction V is shortened by 8 bases and J by 7 bases, with 15 bases in between. From the cysteine through the phenylalanine, the CDR3 covers 13 amino acids. Only the CDR3 DNA stays, 39 bases, in frame from base 1. A few counts support this clonotype. The target of this receptor is not known. One base away there is no much larger clone; base qualities are not given. The library was generated by 5' RACE. The instrument given in TCRdb is Illumina HiSeq 2500. A second PCR of roughly 7 to 11 cycles was performed with a sample-barcoded 5' primer and a J-beta primer mix. A unique molecular identifier was introduced onto each TCR beta cDNA molecule by a template-switch 5' adaptor carrying 12 random nucleotides. Each sample yielded at least 2.5 million CDR3-containing paired-end reads. All of the RNA was converted into first-strand cDNA using the Mint cDNA synthesis kit, with a TRBC-specific oligonucleotide serving as the primer. All cDNA was treated with uracil-DNA glycosylase and then went through a first 18-cycle PCR with the universal primers M1SS and BC2_uni_R. As for the authors' bioinformatics: Each sample was normalized by randomly selecting 1 million high-quality reads, each carrying a distinct molecular identifier. Reads with shared molecular identifiers were discarded instead of being binned into consensus sequences. MiTCR, with a Q25 quality threshold and the strictest error-elimination algorithm, was used for CDR3 identification, clonotype clustering and error correction. Lower-bound total TCR beta diversity was estimated with a nonparametric unseen species model using Euler transformation. TCRdb ran its own pipeline on the public reads, namely fastp trimming at Q25 and MiXCR clone calling, and kept in-frame beta chains. A single entry per CDR3 protein holds the most common genes and DNA from its merged rows. It is TCRdb's table, rather than the study itself, that gives the V and J calls and clone size. The table for this sample lists almost 1 million distinct CDR3 sequences; 51% of them were counted only once. The top ten hold roughly a fifth of the sample.

The rearrangement combines TRBV12-3 or TRBV12-4 with TRBJ2-1; TRBD2 could be the D gene, as 6 bases match. The receptor comes from a woman aged 55-69 years in good health. Input material: blood. Here the CDR3 is given as CASLGGWMNEQFF. The DNA sequence is given as TGTGCCAGCCTGGGAGGTTGGATGAATGAGCAGTTCTTC.